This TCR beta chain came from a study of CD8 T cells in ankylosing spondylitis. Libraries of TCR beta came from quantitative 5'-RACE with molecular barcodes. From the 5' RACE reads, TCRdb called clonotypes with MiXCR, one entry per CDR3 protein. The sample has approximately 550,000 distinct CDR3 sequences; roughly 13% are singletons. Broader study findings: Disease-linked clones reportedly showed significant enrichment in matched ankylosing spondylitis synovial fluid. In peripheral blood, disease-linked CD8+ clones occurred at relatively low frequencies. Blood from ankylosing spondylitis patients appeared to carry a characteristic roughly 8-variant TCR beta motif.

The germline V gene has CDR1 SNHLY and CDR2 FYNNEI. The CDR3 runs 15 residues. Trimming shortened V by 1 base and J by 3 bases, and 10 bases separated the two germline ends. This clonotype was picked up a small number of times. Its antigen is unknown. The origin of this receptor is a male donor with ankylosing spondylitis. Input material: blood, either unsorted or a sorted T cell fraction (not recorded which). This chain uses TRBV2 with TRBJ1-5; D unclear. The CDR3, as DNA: TGTGCCAGCAGTGAAGGGCATAATTTCAATCAGCCCCAGCATTTT. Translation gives CASSEGHNFNQPQHF.